A single sample gave rise to the 30 T cell receptor beta chains below, sequenced in a study of T cells in Graves' hyperthyroidism and ophthalmopathy. The source material, RNA transcripts, was used to amplify TCR beta CDR3 regions. Using the HTBI primer set, a first-round RT-PCR was run on the TCR CDR3. TCRdb independently ran MiXCR on the multiplex PCR reads; one entry per CDR3 protein. The sample contains roughly 520,000 distinct CDR3 sequences, approximately 25% of which appear only once. Specimen: blood. The origin of the receptors is a woman in her 30s with Graves' ophthalmopathy.

This clonotype showed up many times. The chain joins TRBV7-2 to TRBJ2-5, with no clear D. The CDR3 is 17 amino acids. Trimming cost V 1 base and J 3 bases, with 18 bases left between them. From germline, CDR1 is SGHTA and CDR2 FQGNSA. The DNA of the CDR3 is TGTGCCAGCAGCTTAGTGCGGCATATAACGCCAGAAGAGACCCAGTACTTC. Its translation is CASSLVRHITPEETQYF. Filled out from reference TRBV7-2 and TRBJ2-5, the complete variable domain reads GAGVSQSPSNKVTEKGKDVELRCDPISGHTALYWYRQSLGQGLEFLIYFQGNSAPDKSGLPSDRFSAERTGGSVSTLTIQRTQQEDSAVYLCASSLVRHITPEETQYFGPGTRLLVL.

This clonotype was seen a few times. The gene calls are TRBV2 and TRBJ1-1; TRBD1 agrees at 9 bases. Unmatched junction bases numbered 7, after V lost 8 bases and J lost 9 bases. Germline V gene sequence: CDR1 SNHLY, CDR2 FYNNEI. The CDR3 spans 12 residues. In DNA, the CDR3 is TGTGCCAGCGCGGGACAGGGATGGCAAGCTTTCTTT. Translation gives CASAGQGWQAFF.

This clonotype was recorded many times. V and J are TRBV28 and TRBJ2-6, with TRBD1 as a possible D gene (5 bases). The CDR3 has 15 amino acids. Germline V gene lookup returns CDR1 MDHEN and CDR2 SYDVKM. V lost 4 bases, J lost 0 bases, and 7 bases lay in between. In nucleotides, the CDR3 is TGTGCCAGCAGTTGGACAAACTCTGGGGCCAACGTCCTGACTTTC. Protein: CASSWTNSGANVLTF.

This clonotype was counted many times. The V gene is TRBV29-1, the J gene TRBJ2-2; D not certain. There are 13 residues in the CDR3. The germline V gene has CDR1 SQVTM and CDR2 ANQGSEA. Trimming cost V 5 bases and J 6 bases, with 13 bases left between them. The CDR3: CSVQPREAGELFF. CDR3 in DNA: TGCAGCGTTCAACCCCGCGAGGCCGGGGAGCTGTTTTTT.

The V and J genes are TRBV7-3 and TRBJ1-2; D not certain. V lost 7 bases and J lost 0, with 9 bases in between. The CDR3 is 13 amino acids. Germline V gene sequence: CDR1 SGHTA, CDR2 FQGTGA. CDR3 protein: CASNYRPNYGYTF. The CDR3 DNA is TGTGCCAGCAACTATAGACCTAACTATGGCTACACCTTC.

The chain joins TRBV11-2 to TRBJ2-2, with D possibly TRBD2 on 7 matching bases. Germline CDR1 is SGHAT and CDR2 is FQNNGV. V lost 3 bases, J lost 0 bases, and 14 bases lay in between. The CDR3 is 17 residues long. CDR3 sequence: CASSFKGGAANTGELFF. The CDR3 coding sequence is TGTGCCAGCAGCTTTAAGGGGGGGGCCGCGAACACCGGGGAGCTGTTTTTT.

In its sample, this clonotype was seen once. This sequence joins TRBV13 and TRBJ2-7, with 13 bases identical to TRBD2. This CDR3 is 16 amino acids long. Germline values: CDR1 PRHDT, CDR2 FYEKMQ (reference sequence). J was trimmed by 7 bases and V by 5 bases; bases with no gene match: 11. In DNA, the CDR3 is TGTGCCAGCAGCGCAACCGGGACTAGCGGGACTCGAGAGCAGTACTTC. Translating gives CASSATGTSGTREQYF.

This clonotype has a handful of counts. J is TRBJ2-7 and V is TRBV12-3 or TRBV12-4; D may match TRBD1 or TRBD2 (5 bases each). The CDR3 sequence is 12 residues long. With 6 bases removed from V and 7 bases from J, the gap between germline ends came to 13 bases. CDR3 protein: CASSSAGGEQYF. CDR3 bases: TGTGCCAGCAGCTCGGCTGGGGGTGAGCAGTACTTC.

The chain combines TRBV7-2 with TRBJ2-5, with 9 bases matching TRBD2. The CDR3 is 14 amino acids. V shed 3 bases, J shed 3 bases, and the junction held 2 bases outside the gene matches. The germline V gene encodes CDR1 SGHTA and CDR2 FQGNSA. CDR3 in DNA: TGTGCCAGCAGCTTCCGACTAGCGGAAGAGACCCAGTACTTC. Encoded protein: CASSFRLAEETQYF.

The genes are TRBV7-9 and TRBJ1-5; D remains ambiguous. This CDR3 is built from 15 residues. Germline CDR1 SEHNR, CDR2 FQNEAQ (reference sequence). V dropped 5 bases and J dropped 1 base, with 12 bases sitting between them. The CDR3: CASSRGIISNQPQHF. DNA for the CDR3: TGTGCCAGCAGCAGAGGCATTATCAGCAATCAGCCCCAGCATTTT.

There are many counts of this clonotype. The gene calls are TRBV6-5 and TRBJ2-2; 7 nucleotides line up with TRBD1. Germline V lookup: CDR1 MNHEY, CDR2 SVGAGI. The CDR3 loop spans 15 amino acids. V gave up 4 bases and J gave up 6 bases; unmatched junction bases: 8. The CDR3 spells CASSSGTDRAGELFF. The CDR3 bases are TGTGCCAGCAGTTCCGGGACAGATAGGGCCGGGGAGCTGTTTTTT.

This clonotype appeared a few times. V usage is TRBV7-2 and J usage is TRBJ2-5; possibly TRBD2 for D (6 bases). Germline V CDR1 and CDR2: SGHTA, FQGNSA. Trimming left V 2 bases short and J 5 bases short, with 18 bases between. The CDR3 runs 16 residues. The DNA for the CDR3 is TGTGCCAGCAGCTTACTTAGCGGAAGGGTCGTGGAGACCCAGTACTTC. Protein product: CASSLLSGRVVETQYF.

The rearrangement joins TRBV6-1 to TRBJ1-1; 9 bases are shared with TRBD1. This CDR3 contains 14 residues. The V gene's germline CDR1 is MNHNS and CDR2 SASEGT. V trimming: 5 bases; J trimming: 5 bases; junction bases outside the gene matches: 6. The DNA for the CDR3 is TGTGCCAGCAGTCGACAGGGGGTGAGAACTGAAGCTTTCTTT. Amino acid sequence: CASSRQGVRTEAFF.

This clonotype was seen many times. The genes are TRBV6-1 and TRBJ2-2; TRBD1 or TRBD2 may be the D gene (5 bases each). This CDR3 contains 15 residues. Trimming shortened V by 3 bases and J by 0 bases, and 8 bases separated the two germline ends. Germline CDR1 reads MNHNS; CDR2 reads SASEGT. Here the CDR3 reads CASSERGPNTGELFF. The CDR3 nucleotides read TGTGCCAGCAGTGAGAGGGGCCCGAACACCGGGGAGCTGTTTTTT.

This clonotype was detected many times. The CDR3 DNA reads as TGTGCCAGCAGCCCCGGGGGAGGGGGCTCCTACGAGCAGTACTTC. It translates to CASSPGGGGSYEQYF. J is TRBJ2-7 and V is TRBV12-3 or TRBV12-4, with D perhaps matching TRBD2 (7 bases). Between the trimmed V and J ends, which lost 6 bases and 0 bases, there was a span of 15 bases. The CDR3 totals 15 residues.

This clonotype was seen many times. The chain couples TRBV10-3 to TRBJ1-5, with 7 bases fitting TRBD1. Germline V gene sequence: CDR1 ENHRY, CDR2 SYGVKD. CDR3 size: 15 residues. The trim removed 4 bases at V and 2 bases at J, leaving 5 bases unmatched. CDR3 in amino acids: CAISVQGGGNQPQHF. As DNA, the CDR3 is TGTGCCATCAGTGTTCAGGGGGGAGGCAATCAGCCCCAGCATTTT.

Many counts were recorded for this clonotype. The rearrangement joins TRBV4-2 to TRBJ2-7; D could derive from TRBD1 or TRBD2 (6 bases each). V was pared by 6 bases and J by 3 bases, with 21 bases between. CDR3 length equals 16 residues. Germline values: CDR1 LGHNA, CDR2 YNFKEQ. CDR3 region: CASSKLGGLSHYEQYF. In DNA, the CDR3 is TGTGCCAGCAGTAAATTAGGGGGGCTGTCGCACTACGAGCAGTACTTC.

This clonotype was detected ten times or more. V usage is TRBV6-2 or TRBV6-3 and J usage is TRBJ1-5; weak D call: TRBD1 (6 bases). This CDR3 has 13 residues. In germline, CDR1 is MNHEY, CDR2 SVGEGT. The V end was cut by 7 bases, the J end by 7 bases, with 14 bases between. In DNA, the CDR3 is TGTGCCAGCACCCCACAGGGTGGGCAGCCCCAGCATTTT. Translation: CASTPQGGQPQHF.

V and J are TRBV11-2 and TRBJ2-5; D gene ambiguous. The V gene lost 4 bases and the J gene lost 2 bases, with 8 bases spanning the gap. Germline CDR1 SGHAT, CDR2 FQNNGV. The CDR3 runs 13 residues. The CDR3: CASSWARQETQYF. The CDR3 DNA reads as TGTGCCAGCAGCTGGGCGAGACAAGAGACCCAGTACTTC.

The DNA of the CDR3 is TGTGCCAGCACCGCACTACAGCCGAACACTGAAGCTTTCTTT. Protein: CASTALQPNTEAFF. The chain recombines TRBV12-3 or TRBV12-4 with TRBJ1-1; D gene ambiguous. The V gene lost 7 bases and the J gene lost 1 base, with 13 bases spanning the gap. The CDR3 spans 14 residues.

This clonotype was recorded at least ten times. This chain uses TRBV18 with TRBJ2-7; 10 bases line up with TRBD1. V shed 0 bases, J shed 5 bases, and the junction held 7 bases outside the gene matches. Germline V CDR1 and CDR2: KGHSH, LQKENI. This CDR3 has 16 residues. The CDR3 nucleotides are TGTGCCAGCTCACCACCGGGACAGGGGAGAACGGACGAGCAGTACTTC. It translates to CASSPPGQGRTDEQYF.

This clonotype was picked up many times. The CDR3 protein is CASKVSSGNTIYF. In DNA, the CDR3 is TGTGCCAGCAAGGTCAGCTCTGGAAACACCATATATTTT. The genes are TRBV11-2 and TRBJ1-3; no reliable D call. Germline assignment: CDR1 SGHAT and CDR2 FQNNGV. CDR3 length: 13 residues. V lost 7 bases and J lost 0, with 7 bases in between.

The chain is built from TRBV6-1 and TRBJ2-2; 11 bases align to TRBD2. The CDR3 runs 16 residues. Germline V lookup: CDR1 MNHNS, CDR2 SASEGT. J lost 1 base, V lost 5 bases, and 3 bases had no gene match. Written as DNA, the CDR3 is TGTGCCAGCAGTCATGGGACTAGCGGGAACACCGGGGAGCTGTTTTTT. It encodes CASSHGTSGNTGELFF.

The V and J genes are TRBV12-3 or TRBV12-4 and TRBJ2-2, with no clear D. Trimming cost V 6 bases and J 7 bases, with 9 bases left between them. The CDR3 has 12 amino acids. The CDR3 spells CASRALSGELFF. DNA of the CDR3: TGTGCCAGCAGGGCGCTGAGCGGGGAGCTGTTTTTT.

This chain links TRBV14 with TRBJ2-7, with no clear D. CDR1 and CDR2 from the germline V gene are SGHDN and FVKESK. V lost 0 bases, J lost 3 bases, and 9 bases lay in between. CDR3 length: 14 amino acids. DNA for the CDR3: TGTGCCAGCAGCCAAGACGGGCCTTACTACGAGCAGTACTTC. Amino acid sequence: CASSQDGPYYEQYF.

The rearrangement joins TRBV18 to TRBJ1-1; tentative D call: TRBD1 (5 bases). CDR1 is KGHSH, CDR2 LQKENI, per germline. This CDR3 is 14 amino acids long. V was cut by 0 bases and J by 5 bases, with 10 bases left in between. DNA of the CDR3: TGTGCCAGCTCACCACCGGGGGGATTAACTGAAGCTTTCTTT. Translating it yields CASSPPGGLTEAFF.

This clonotype showed up many times. The chain joins TRBV4-1 to TRBJ2-2; TRBD2 agrees at 8 bases. CDR1 is MGHRA and CDR2 is YSYEKL in the germline V gene. V lost 3 bases, J lost 6 bases, and 3 bases stayed unmatched. The CDR3 covers 14 residues. The CDR3 coding sequence is TGCGCCAGCAGCCATGAGGGACTAGCCGGGGAGCTGTTTTTT. Its protein product is CASSHEGLAGELFF.

V usage is TRBV28 and J usage is TRBJ2-5, with 7 bases lining up with TRBD1. Trimming took 4 bases from V and 2 from J; bases not matched to a gene: 7. Germline CDR1 and CDR2: MDHEN and SYDVKM. The CDR3 totals 15 residues. The CDR3 sequence: CASSSGTAVQETQYF. The DNA for the CDR3 is TGTGCCAGCAGTTCCGGGACAGCCGTACAAGAGACCCAGTACTTC.

This clonotype was counted many times. The chain employs TRBV24-1 and TRBJ2-3; 14 nucleotides align to TRBD2. The germline gives CDR1 KGHDR, CDR2 SFDVKD. Trimming at V came to 0 bases and at J to 6 bases, leaving 7 bases not matched to a gene. This CDR3 comprises 18 residues. CDR3: CATSDLPRTSGGSDTQYF. For the CDR3, the DNA is TGTGCCACCAGTGATTTGCCCCGGACTAGCGGGGGGTCCGATACGCAGTATTTT.

This clonotype was counted at least ten times. This chain uses TRBV29-1 with TRBJ1-3; 8 nucleotides match TRBD1. J was trimmed by 3 bases and V by 2 bases; bases with no gene match: 15. CDR1 is SQVTM, CDR2 ANQGSEA, per germline. The CDR3 is made up of 18 amino acids. This CDR3 reads CSVELMTGDPIRGNTIYF. The CDR3 DNA is TGCAGCGTTGAACTGATGACAGGGGACCCCATTCGTGGAAACACCATATATTTT.